The 10 T cell receptor beta chains listed next were all sequenced from one sample in a study of cytomegalovirus exposure and HLA in healthy donors. Primers included in the PCR were 60 Vbeta and 13 Jbeta primers. Sequencing was performed with immunoSEQ multiplex PCR; in TCRdb, only in-frame clones are kept and a portion is missing. The data show around 150,000 clones, with roughly 86% seen just once and 0.45% to 0.55% held by the top ten. The sequencing sample was made of PBMCs. These receptors were collected from a middle-aged woman in good health and CMV-seronegative.

This clone is a singleton in its sample. The CDR3 loop is CASSSGTGETQYF. The CDR3 region has the DNA TGTGCCAGCAGTAGCGGGACAGGGGAGACCCAGTACTTC. The chain links TRBV2 to TRBJ2-5; TRBD1 agrees at 9 bases. J was trimmed by 5 bases and V by 5 bases; bases with no gene match: 3. The CDR3 contains 13 residues. Per the germline V gene, CDR1 is SNHLY and CDR2 is FYNNEI.

The rearrangement links TRBV7-9 to TRBJ1-4; TRBD1 might be the D (6 bases). The ends were cut back, 0 bases at V and 5 bases at J, with 7 bases in the middle. CDR1 is SEHNR, CDR2 FQNEAQ, per germline (reference sequence). The CDR3 runs 14 residues. CDR3 nucleotide sequence: TGTGCCAGCAGCTTAGCAGGGGGAAATGAAAAACTGTTTTTT. Translated, it gives CASSLAGGNEKLFF.

This sequence joins TRBV7-9 and TRBJ2-3; TRBD1 matches 8 bases. V gave up 11 bases and J gave up 5 bases; unmatched junction bases: 6. CDR1 is SEHNR, CDR2 FQNEAQ, per germline (reference sequence). The CDR3 sequence is 12 residues long. Here the CDR3 DNA reads TGTGCCGTAGACAGGGGAGGAGATACGCAGTATTTT. Protein product: CAVDRGGDTQYF.

This rearrangement joins TRBV7-9 to TRBJ2-3; no reliable D call. Trimming left V 4 bases short and J 4 bases short, with 3 bases between. The germline V gene encodes CDR1 SEHNR and CDR2 FQNEAQ (reference sequence). CDR3 length: 11 residues. CDR3: CASSYSDTQYF. The CDR3, as DNA: TGTGCCAGCAGCTACTCAGATACGCAGTATTTT.

This clone was recorded only once. This chain joins TRBV5-6 and TRBJ2-5; D might be TRBD2 (5 bases). The germline gives CDR1 SGHDT, CDR2 YYEEEE. The CDR3 sequence is 14 residues long. V was shortened by 1 base and J by 2 bases, with 9 bases between the two germline ends. CDR3 DNA sequence: TGTGCCAGCAGCTTGACCGGACTGCAAGAGACCCAGTACTTC. Amino acids: CASSLTGLQETQYF.

This rearrangement joins TRBV11-2 to TRBJ1-5; D not certain. The germline gives CDR1 SGHAT, CDR2 FQNNGV. Trimming cost V 1 base and J 7 bases, with 11 bases left between them. This CDR3 comprises 14 residues. CDR3 sequence reads: CASSLVAGGQPQHF. The CDR3 region has the DNA TGTGCCAGCAGCTTAGTGGCAGGAGGGCAGCCCCAGCATTTT. The complete variable domain, with remaining parts taken from reference TRBV11-2 and TRBJ1-5, reads EAGVAQSPRYKIIEKRQSVAFWCNPISGHATLYWYQQILGQGPKLLIQFQNNGVVDDSQLPKDRFSAERLKGVDSTLKIQPAKLEDSAVYLCASSLVAGGQPQHFGDGTRLSIL.

The V and J genes are TRBV4-2 and TRBJ2-3, with TRBD2 matching over 9 bases. V gave up 0 bases and J gave up 4 bases; unmatched junction bases: 5. This CDR3 is 16 amino acids long. Germline V lookup: CDR1 LGHNA, CDR2 YNFKEQ. The DNA of the CDR3 is TGTGCCAGCAGCCAAGACGGGCGGGAGGGGTCAGATACGCAGTATTTT. It codes for CASSQDGREGSDTQYF.

This clone was observed once. The chain couples TRBV29-1 to TRBJ2-1; the D gene is possibly TRBD1 (6 bases). Looked up from germline, CDR1 is SQVTM and CDR2 is ANQGSEA. The CDR3 extends over 13 amino acids. Trimming left V 5 bases short and J 4 bases short, with 12 bases between. The CDR3 region has the DNA TGCAGCGTTACATCACAGGGATACAATGAGCAGTTCTTC. It specifies CSVTSQGYNEQFF.

The chain links TRBV6-5 to TRBJ1-6; D uncertain. The germline V and J ends were trimmed by 6 bases and 10 bases, with 16 bases remaining between them. Germline V gene sequence: CDR1 MNHEY, CDR2 SVGAGI. CDR3 size: 14 residues. CDR3 amino acids: CASSFGNLGSPLHF. CDR3 in DNA: TGTGCCAGCAGCTTCGGGAATTTAGGATCACCCCTCCACTTT.

The chain couples TRBV7-8 to TRBJ2-7; 7 nucleotides align to TRBD2. There are 15 residues in the CDR3. Looked up from germline, CDR1 is SGHVS and CDR2 is FQNEAQ. Germline trimming cut 0 bases from V and 4 bases from J; bases unmatched to any gene: 6. The CDR3 region is CASSLAQGGPYEQYF. Here the CDR3 DNA reads TGTGCCAGCAGCTTAGCCCAGGGAGGGCCTTACGAGCAGTACTTC.